This record covers a single T cell receptor (beta chain). Its antigen is unknown. The data are from a study of T-cell reconstitution after alpha-beta-depleted transplantation in children. Unique molecular identifiers were incorporated into the prepared TCRbeta library. TCRdb independently ran MiXCR on the PCR reads; one entry per CDR3 protein. The data show some 600,000 distinct CDR3 sequences, roughly 13% seen once. Broader study findings: By about two months after transplant, alpha-beta T cells reportedly arose from several hundred graft clones that had expanded. Surviving recipient T cells and thymic progenitors produced the high day-60 TCRbeta diversity seen in some patients.

The CDR3 contains 14 residues. V lost 2 bases, J lost 0 bases, and 8 bases lay in between. This specimen was PBMCs, mostly from graft donor cells, taken 360 days after TCRalphabeta/CD19-depleted stem cell transplant. The receptor's source is a male patient younger than 18 who had a stem cell transplant for acute myeloid leukemia, so the T cells may come from the graft donor. The chain combines TRBV12-3 or TRBV12-4 with TRBJ2-7; no clear D gene. CDR3 DNA sequence: TGTGCCAGCAGTTTATTTCGTTACTCCTACGAGCAGTACTTC. This sequence encodes CASSLFRYSYEQYF.